This TCR beta chain was identified in a study of shared T cell receptors in the human thymus. Data came from immunoSEQ multiplex PCR; TCRdb stores just in-frame clones and leaves some out. The sample carries about 540,000 clones, around 82% recorded once. There are 19 residues in the CDR3. V lost 0 bases to trimming and J lost 5 bases, with 26 bases between them. Germline V lookup: CDR1 LNHNV, CDR2 YYDKDF (reference sequence). These same data were also listed under a study on human thymus T cells. This second report adds: Having corrective surgery for congenital heart defects, healthy Finnish infants were the ones who donated. Corrective heart surgery yielded resections, and these provided the thymus tissue. V and J gene usage appeared biased in thymic and blood repertoires. Thymic repertoires of unrelated individuals were reported in related research to overlap highly.

The TCR was taken from a boy less than two years old with a congenital heart defect. Input material: thymocytes. The V call is TRBV15, the J call TRBJ2-7; tentative D call: TRBD2 (6 bases). The CDR3: CATSRDAVQGGLAGHEQYF. CDR3 DNA sequence: TGTGCCACCAGCAGAGATGCCGTGCAGGGAGGTTTGGCTGGACACGAGCAGTACTTC.